This T cell receptor (beta chain) comes out of a study of blood T cell repertoires in COVID-19. The CDR3 has 14 residues. CDR1 is KGHDR, CDR2 SFDVKD, per germline. V was shortened by 8 bases and J by 5 bases, with 15 bases between the two germline ends. This clone has a single count. The assay was immunoSEQ multiplex PCR, and TCRdb's table has in-frame clones only and misses some. In the table there are about 120,000 clones, 76% of which are singletons. This clonotype originated in a woman aged 80 or over with acute or convalescent COVID-19. The sequenced material came from peripheral blood. The rearrangement joins TRBV24-1 to TRBJ2-1, with D possibly being TRBD1 (6 bases). The chain's CDR3 is CATKGQLANNEQFF. CDR3 bases: TGTGCCACCAAAGGACAGCTAGCTAACAATGAGCAGTTCTTC.